This section outlines one TCR beta chain sequence together with its context. The sample comes from a study of radiotherapy plus CTLA-4 blockade in lung cancer. Produced via immunoSEQ multiplex PCR; TCRdb's table is partial and in-frame only. The data contain 50,000 to 70,000 clones, around four fifths of them singletons. Trimming cost V 4 bases and J 7 bases, with 19 bases left between them. Germline V gene data show CDR1 as SEHNR and CDR2 as FQNEAQ (reference sequence). The CDR3 is 16 residues long. The sample consisted of peripheral blood, taken from a patient treated with radiotherapy plus ipilimumab. J is TRBJ2-2 and V is TRBV7-9; possible D gene TRBD2, 6 bases. The clonotype originates from a human donor with non-small cell lung cancer whose response to radiotherapy plus ipilimumab could not be evaluated. The CDR3 sequence is CASSSRSRRGDGELFF. The CDR3 DNA reads as TGTGCCAGCAGCTCCCGGAGCAGGAGGGGTGACGGGGAGCTGTTTTTT.